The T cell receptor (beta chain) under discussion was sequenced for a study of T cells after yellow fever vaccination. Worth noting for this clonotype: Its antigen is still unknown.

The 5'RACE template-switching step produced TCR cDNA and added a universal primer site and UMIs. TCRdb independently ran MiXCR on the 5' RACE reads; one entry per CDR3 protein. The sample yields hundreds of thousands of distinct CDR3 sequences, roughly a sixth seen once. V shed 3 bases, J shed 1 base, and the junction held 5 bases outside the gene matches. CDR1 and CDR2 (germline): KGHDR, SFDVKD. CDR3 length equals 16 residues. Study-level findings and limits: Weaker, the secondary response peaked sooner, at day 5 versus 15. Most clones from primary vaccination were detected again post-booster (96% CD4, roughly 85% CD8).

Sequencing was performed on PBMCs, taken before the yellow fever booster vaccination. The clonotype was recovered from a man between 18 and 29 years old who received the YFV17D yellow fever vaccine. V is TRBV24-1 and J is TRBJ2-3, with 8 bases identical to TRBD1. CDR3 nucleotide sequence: TGTGCCACCAGTGATAACAGGGGGTCCGGCACAGATACGCAGTATTTT. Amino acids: CATSDNRGSGTDTQYF.